This paragraph reports one T cell receptor beta chain. Its antigen is still unknown. This sample is drawn from a study of identical twins. Overall study results and limits: Twin pairs' shared out-of-frame alpha sequences were enriched in low generation probability.

From the 5' RACE reads, TCRdb called clonotypes with MiXCR, one entry per CDR3 protein. The repertoire consists of 570,000 or so distinct CDR3 sequences, with around 9.6% occurring once and the leading ten covering around 3.2%. The sample was also linked to a second study, of yellow fever vaccine responses in identical twins. That study adds: Each twin's T cell response to the vaccine was reported to look partly convergent and partly personalized.

This TCR was sampled from a woman aged 18-29 years in good health. The material sequenced was PBMCs.

The CDR3 here is CASWNSQTSTDTQYF. The CDR3 nucleotides read TGTGCCAGCTGGAACTCTCAAACTAGCACAGATACGCAGTATTTT. The V call is TRBV28, the J call TRBJ2-3; D remains ambiguous. CDR1 MDHEN and CDR2 SYDVKM come from the germline V gene. The ends were cut back, 8 bases at V and 0 bases at J, with 15 bases in the middle. The CDR3 has 15 amino acids.